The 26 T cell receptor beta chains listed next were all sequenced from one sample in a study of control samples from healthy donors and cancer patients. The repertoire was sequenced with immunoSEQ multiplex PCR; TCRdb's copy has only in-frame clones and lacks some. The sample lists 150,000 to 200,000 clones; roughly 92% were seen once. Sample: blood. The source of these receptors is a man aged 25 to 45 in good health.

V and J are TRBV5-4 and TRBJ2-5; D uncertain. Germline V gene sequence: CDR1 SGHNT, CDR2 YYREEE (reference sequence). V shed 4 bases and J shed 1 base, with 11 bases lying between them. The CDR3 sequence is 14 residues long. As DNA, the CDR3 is TGTGCCAGCAGCCCGGAGCCGGCCCAAGAGACCCAGTACTTC. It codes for CASSPEPAQETQYF.

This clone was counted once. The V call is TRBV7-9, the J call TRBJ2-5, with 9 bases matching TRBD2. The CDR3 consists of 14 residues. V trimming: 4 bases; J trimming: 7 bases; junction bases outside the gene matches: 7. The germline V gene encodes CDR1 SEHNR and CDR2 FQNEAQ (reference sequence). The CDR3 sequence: CASSWREGPGTQYF. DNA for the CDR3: TGTGCCAGCAGCTGGCGGGAGGGCCCCGGGACCCAGTACTTC.

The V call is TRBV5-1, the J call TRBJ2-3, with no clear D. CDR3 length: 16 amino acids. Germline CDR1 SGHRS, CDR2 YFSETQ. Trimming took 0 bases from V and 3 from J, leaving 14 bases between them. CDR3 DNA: TGCGCCAGCAGCTTGGAAGGTGGGATTAGGACAGATACGCAGTATTTT. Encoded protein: CASSLEGGIRTDTQYF.

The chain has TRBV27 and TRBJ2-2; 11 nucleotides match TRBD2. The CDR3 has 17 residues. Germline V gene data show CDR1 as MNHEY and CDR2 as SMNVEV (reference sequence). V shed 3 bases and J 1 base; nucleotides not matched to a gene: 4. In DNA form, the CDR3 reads TGTGCCAGCAGTTTTCGGCTAGCGGGGGGGAACACCGGGGAGCTGTTTTTT. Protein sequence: CASSFRLAGGNTGELFF.

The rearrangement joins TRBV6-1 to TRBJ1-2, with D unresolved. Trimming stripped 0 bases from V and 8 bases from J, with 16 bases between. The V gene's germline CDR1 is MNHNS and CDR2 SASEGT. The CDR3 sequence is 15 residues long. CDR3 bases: TGTGCCAGCAGTGAAGCGGGCGGTGGGGTGAGCGGCTACACCTTC. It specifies CASSEAGGGVSGYTF.

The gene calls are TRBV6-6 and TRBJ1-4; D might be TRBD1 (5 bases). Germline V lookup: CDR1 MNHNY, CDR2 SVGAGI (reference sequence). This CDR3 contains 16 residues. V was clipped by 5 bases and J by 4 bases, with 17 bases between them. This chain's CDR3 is CASSGTGTVHNEKLFF. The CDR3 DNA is TGTGCCAGCAGTGGAACCGGGACCGTCCATAATGAAAAACTGTTTTTT.

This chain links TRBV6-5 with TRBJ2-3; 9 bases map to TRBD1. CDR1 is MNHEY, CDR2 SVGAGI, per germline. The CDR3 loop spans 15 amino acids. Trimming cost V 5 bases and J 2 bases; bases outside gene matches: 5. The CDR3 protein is CASSHRGRPTDTQYF. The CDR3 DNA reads TGTGCCAGCAGTCACAGGGGGCGCCCCACAGATACGCAGTATTTT.

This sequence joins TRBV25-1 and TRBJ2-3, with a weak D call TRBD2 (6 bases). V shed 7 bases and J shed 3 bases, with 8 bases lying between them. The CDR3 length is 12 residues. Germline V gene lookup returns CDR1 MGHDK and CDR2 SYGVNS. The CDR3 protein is CASNRGTDTQYF. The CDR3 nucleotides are TGTGCCAGCAACCGGGGGACAGATACGCAGTATTTT.

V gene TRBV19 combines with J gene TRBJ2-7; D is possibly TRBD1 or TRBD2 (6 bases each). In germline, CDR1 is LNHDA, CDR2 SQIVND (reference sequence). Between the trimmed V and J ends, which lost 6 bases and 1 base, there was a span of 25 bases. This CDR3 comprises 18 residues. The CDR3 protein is CASRKLPGAALRSYEQYF. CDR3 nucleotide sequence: TGTGCCAGTAGGAAACTACCGGGGGCGGCCCTTAGATCCTACGAGCAGTACTTC.

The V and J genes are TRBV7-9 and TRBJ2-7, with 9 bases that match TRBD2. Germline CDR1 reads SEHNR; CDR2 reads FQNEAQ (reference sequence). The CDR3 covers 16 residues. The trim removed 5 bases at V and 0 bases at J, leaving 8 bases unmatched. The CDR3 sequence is CASSPPSGTNSYEQYF. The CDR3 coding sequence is TGTGCCAGCAGCCCTCCTAGCGGGACGAACTCCTACGAGCAGTACTTC.

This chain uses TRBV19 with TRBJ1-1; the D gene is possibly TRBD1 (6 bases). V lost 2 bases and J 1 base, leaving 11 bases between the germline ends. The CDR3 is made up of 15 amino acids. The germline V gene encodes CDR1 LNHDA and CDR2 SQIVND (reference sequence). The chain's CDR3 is CASSITQTGNTEAFF. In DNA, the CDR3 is TGTGCCAGTAGTATAACGCAGACAGGGAACACTGAAGCTTTCTTT.

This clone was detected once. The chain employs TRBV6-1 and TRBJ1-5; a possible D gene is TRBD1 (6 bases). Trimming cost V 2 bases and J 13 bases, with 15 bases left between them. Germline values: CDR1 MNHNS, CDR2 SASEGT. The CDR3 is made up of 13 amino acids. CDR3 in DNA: TGTGCCAGCAGTGAAATAGGATTGACAGGACAGCATTTT. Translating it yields CASSEIGLTGQHF.

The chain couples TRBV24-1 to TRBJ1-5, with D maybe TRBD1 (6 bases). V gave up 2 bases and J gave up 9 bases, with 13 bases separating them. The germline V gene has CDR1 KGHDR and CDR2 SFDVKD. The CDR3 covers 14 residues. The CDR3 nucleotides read TGTGCCACCAGTGATTCGGGCAGGGGAGGGCCCCAGCATTTT. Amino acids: CATSDSGRGGPQHF.

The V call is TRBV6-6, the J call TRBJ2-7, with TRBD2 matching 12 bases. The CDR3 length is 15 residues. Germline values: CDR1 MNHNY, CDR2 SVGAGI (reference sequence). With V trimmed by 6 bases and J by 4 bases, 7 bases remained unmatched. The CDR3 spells CASSLTSGGTYEQYF. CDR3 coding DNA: TGTGCCAGCAGCCTAACTAGCGGGGGGACGTACGAGCAGTACTTC.

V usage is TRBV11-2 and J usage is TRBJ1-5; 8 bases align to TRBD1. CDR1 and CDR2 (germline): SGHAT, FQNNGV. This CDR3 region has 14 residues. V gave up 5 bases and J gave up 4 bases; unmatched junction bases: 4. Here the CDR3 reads CASSPGQVNQPQHF. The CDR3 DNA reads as TGTGCCAGCAGCCCGGGACAGGTTAATCAGCCCCAGCATTTT.

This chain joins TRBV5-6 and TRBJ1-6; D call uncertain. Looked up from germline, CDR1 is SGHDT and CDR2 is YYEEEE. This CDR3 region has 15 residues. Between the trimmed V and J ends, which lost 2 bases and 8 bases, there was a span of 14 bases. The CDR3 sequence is CASSFGLPRDSPLHF. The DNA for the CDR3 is TGTGCCAGCAGCTTCGGACTCCCGAGGGATTCACCCCTCCACTTT.

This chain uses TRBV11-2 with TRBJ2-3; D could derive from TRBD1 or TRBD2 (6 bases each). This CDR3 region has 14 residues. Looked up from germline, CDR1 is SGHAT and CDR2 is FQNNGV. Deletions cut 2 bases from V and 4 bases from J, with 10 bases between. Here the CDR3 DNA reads TGTGCCAGCAGCTTACAGGGGAGGTCAGATACGCAGTATTTT. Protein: CASSLQGRSDTQYF.

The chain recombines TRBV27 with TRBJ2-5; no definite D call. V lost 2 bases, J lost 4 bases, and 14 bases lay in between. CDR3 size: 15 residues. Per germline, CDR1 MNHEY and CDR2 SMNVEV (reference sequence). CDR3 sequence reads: CASSLRFLAGETQYF. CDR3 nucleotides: TGTGCCAGCAGTTTACGTTTTTTAGCCGGAGAGACCCAGTACTTC.

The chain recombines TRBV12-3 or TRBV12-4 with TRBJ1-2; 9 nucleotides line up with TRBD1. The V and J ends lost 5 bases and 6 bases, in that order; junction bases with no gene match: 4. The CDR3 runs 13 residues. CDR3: CASSPWTGDGYTF. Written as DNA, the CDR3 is TGTGCCAGCAGTCCATGGACAGGGGATGGCTACACCTTC.

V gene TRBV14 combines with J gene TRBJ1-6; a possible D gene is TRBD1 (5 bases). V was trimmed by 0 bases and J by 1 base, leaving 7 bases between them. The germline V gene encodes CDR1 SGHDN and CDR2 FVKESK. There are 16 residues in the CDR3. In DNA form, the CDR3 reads TGTGCCAGCAGCCAAGACAGGGCGTCCTATAATTCACCCCTCCACTTT. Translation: CASSQDRASYNSPLHF.

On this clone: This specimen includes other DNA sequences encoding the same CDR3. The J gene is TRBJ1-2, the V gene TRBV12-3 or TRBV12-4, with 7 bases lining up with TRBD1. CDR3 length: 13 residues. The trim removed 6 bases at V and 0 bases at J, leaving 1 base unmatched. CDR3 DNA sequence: TGTGCCAGCAGGGGGACAGCTAACTATGGCTACACCTTC. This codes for CASRGTANYGYTF.

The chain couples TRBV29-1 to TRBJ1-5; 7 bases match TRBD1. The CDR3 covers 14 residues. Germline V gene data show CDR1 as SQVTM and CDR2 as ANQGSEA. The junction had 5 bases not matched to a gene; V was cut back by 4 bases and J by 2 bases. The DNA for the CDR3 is TGCAGCGTTGGAGGGACAGCCCGCAATCAGCCCCAGCATTTT. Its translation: CSVGGTARNQPQHF.

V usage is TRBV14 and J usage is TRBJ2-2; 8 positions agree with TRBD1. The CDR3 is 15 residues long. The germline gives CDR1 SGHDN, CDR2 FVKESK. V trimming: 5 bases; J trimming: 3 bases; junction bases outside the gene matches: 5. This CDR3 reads CASSDWDRHTGELFF. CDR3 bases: TGTGCCAGCAGCGATTGGGACAGGCACACCGGGGAGCTGTTTTTT.

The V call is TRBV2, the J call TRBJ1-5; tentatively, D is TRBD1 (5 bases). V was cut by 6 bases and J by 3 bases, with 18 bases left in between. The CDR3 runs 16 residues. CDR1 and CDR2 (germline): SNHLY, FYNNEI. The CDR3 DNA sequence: TGTGCCAGCAGGGGGGGAACAGGCTTAACCAATCAGCCCCAGCATTTT. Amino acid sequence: CASRGGTGLTNQPQHF.

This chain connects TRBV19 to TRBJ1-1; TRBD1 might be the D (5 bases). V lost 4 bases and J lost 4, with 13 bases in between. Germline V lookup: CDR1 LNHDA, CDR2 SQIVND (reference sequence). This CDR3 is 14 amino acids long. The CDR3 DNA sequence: TGTGCCAGTAGTACGGCCGGGAGGGGCACTGAAGCTTTCTTT. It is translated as CASSTAGRGTEAFF.

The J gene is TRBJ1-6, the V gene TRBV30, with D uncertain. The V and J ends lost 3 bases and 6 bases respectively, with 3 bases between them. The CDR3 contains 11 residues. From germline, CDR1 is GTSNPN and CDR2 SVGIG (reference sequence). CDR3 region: CAWSVNSPLHF. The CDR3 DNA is TGTGCCTGGAGCGTTAATTCACCCCTCCACTTT. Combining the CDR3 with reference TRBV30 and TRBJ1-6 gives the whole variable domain SQTIHQWPATLVQPVGSPLSLECTVEGTSNPNLYWYRQAAGRGLQLLFYSVGIGQISSEVPQNLSASRPQDRQFILSSKKLLLSDSGFYLCAWSVNSPLHFGNGTRLTVT.